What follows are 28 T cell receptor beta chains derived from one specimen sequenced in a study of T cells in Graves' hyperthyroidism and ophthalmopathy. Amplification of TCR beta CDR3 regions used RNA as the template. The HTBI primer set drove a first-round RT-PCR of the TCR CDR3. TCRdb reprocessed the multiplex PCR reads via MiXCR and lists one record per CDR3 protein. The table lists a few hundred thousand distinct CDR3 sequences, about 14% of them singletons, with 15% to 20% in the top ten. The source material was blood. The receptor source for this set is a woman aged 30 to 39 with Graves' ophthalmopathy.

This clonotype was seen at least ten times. CDR3 sequence (DNA): TGTGCCAGCAGCTTAGGCGTTGAACTGTTTTTT. Its translation: CASSLGVELFF. The J gene is TRBJ1-4, the V gene TRBV11-2, with D unclear. The CDR3 loop spans 11 amino acids. The V and J ends lost 1 base and 12 bases respectively, with 6 bases between them. The germline CDR1 and CDR2 sequences are SGHAT and FQNNGV.

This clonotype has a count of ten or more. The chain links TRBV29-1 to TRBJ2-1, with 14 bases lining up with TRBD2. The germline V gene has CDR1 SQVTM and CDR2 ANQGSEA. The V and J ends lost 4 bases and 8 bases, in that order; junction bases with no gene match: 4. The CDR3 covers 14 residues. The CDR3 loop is CSVGGLAGVYEQFF. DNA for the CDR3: TGCAGCGTTGGGGGACTAGCGGGGGTCTATGAGCAGTTCTTC.

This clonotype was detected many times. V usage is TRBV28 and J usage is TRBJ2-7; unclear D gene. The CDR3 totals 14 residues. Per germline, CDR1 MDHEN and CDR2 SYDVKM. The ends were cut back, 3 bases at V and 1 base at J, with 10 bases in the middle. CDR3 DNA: TGTGCCAGCAGTTTTTTCCTGGGATCCTACGAGCAGTACTTC. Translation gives CASSFFLGSYEQYF.

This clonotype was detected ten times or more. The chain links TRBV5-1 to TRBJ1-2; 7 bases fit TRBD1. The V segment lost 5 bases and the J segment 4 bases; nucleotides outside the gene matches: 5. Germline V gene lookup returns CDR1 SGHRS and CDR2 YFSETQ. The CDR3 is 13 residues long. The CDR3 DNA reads TGCGCCAGCAGAAAGACAGGGACCTATGGCTACACCTTC. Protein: CASRKTGTYGYTF.

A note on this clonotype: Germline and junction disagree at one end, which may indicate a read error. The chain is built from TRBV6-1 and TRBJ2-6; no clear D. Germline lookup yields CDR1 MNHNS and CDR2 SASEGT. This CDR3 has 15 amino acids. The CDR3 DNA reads TGTGCCGGCAGTGGCTTTAGCTCTGGGGCCAACGTCCTGACTTTC. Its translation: CAGSGFSSGANVLTF.

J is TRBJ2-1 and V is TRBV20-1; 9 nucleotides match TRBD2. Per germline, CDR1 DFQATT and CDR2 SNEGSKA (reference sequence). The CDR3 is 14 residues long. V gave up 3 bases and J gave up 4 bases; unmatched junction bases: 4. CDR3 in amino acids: CSASAGGVYNEQFF. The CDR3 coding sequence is TGCAGTGCTAGTGCGGGGGGGGTTTACAATGAGCAGTTCTTC.

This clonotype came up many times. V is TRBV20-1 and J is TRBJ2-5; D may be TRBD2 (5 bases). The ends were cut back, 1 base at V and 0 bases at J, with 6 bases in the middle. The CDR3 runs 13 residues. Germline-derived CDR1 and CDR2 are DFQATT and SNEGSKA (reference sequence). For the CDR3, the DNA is TGCAGTGCTAGAGCGGGGTACCAAGAGACCCAGTACTTC. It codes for CSARAGYQETQYF.

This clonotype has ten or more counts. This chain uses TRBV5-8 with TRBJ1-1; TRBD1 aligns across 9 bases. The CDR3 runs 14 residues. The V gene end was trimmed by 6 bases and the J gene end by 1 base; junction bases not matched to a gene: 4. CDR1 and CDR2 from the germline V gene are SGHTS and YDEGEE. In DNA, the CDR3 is TGTGCCAGCACCAGGGACAGGGAGAACACTGAAGCTTTCTTT. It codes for CASTRDRENTEAFF.

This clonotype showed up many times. Written as DNA, the CDR3 is TGTGCCAGCAGTGAAGTCCCCCTTGGGAATTCACCCCTCCACTTT. Protein: CASSEVPLGNSPLHF. V is TRBV12-3 or TRBV12-4 and J is TRBJ1-6; D gene uncertain. CDR3 length: 15 residues. Trimming pared 5 bases from V and 7 bases from J, leaving 15 bases between.

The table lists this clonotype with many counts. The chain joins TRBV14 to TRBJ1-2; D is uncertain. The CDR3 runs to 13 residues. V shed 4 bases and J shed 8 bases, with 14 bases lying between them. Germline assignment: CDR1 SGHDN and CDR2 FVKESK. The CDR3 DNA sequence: TGTGCCAGCAGCCGTTGGACGGCCGTAGGCTACACCTTC. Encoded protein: CASSRWTAVGYTF.

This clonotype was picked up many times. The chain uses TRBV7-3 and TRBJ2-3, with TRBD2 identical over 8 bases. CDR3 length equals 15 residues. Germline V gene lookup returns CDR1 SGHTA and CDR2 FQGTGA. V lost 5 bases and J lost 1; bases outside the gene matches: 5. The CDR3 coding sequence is TGTGCCAGCAGCAAGAGCGGGGGAGGCACAGATACGCAGTATTTT. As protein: CASSKSGGGTDTQYF.

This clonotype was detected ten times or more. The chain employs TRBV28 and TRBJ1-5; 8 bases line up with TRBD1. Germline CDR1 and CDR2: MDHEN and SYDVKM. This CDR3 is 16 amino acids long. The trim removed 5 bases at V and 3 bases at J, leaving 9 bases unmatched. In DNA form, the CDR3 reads TGTGCCAGCAGTCGCGATTGGACAGGGAACAATCAGCCCCAGCATTTT. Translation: CASSRDWTGNNQPQHF.

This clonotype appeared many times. This CDR3 is CASSLYGDREKPQHF. CDR3 bases: TGTGCCAGCAGTTTATATGGGGACAGGGAGAAACCCCAGCATTTT. The gene calls are TRBV27 and TRBJ1-5; TRBD1 matches at 9 bases. The V and J ends lost 1 base and 10 bases, in that order; junction bases with no gene match: 8. The CDR3 sequence is 15 residues long. Germline V gives CDR1 MNHEY, CDR2 SMNVEV (reference sequence).

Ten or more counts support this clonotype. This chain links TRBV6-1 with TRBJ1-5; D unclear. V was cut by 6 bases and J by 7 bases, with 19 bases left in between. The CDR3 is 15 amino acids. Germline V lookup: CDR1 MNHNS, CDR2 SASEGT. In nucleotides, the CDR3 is TGTGCCAGCAGCAGTAAGACGGACCTTGGACAGCCCCAGCATTTT. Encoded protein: CASSSKTDLGQPQHF.

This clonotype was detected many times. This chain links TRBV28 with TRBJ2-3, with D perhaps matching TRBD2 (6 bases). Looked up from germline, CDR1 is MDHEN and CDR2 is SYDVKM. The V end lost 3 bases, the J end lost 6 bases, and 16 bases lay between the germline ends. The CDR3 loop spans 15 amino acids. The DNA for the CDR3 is TGTGCCAGCAGTTTGGACGCGGGAAGAGAGGATACGCAGTATTTT. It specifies CASSLDAGREDTQYF.

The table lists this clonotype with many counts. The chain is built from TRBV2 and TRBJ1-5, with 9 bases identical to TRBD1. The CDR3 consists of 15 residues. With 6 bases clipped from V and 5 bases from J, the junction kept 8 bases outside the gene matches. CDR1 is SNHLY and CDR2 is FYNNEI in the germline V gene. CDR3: CASRPGTGFDQPQHF. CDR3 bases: TGTGCCAGCAGACCCGGGACAGGGTTCGATCAGCCCCAGCATTTT.

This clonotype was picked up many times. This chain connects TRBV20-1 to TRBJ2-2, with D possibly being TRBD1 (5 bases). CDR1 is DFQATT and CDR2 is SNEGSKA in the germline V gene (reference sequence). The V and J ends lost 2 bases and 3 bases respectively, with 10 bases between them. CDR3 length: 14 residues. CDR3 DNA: TGCAGTGCTAGAAGGGGTTTGGACACCGGGGAGCTGTTTTTT. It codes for CSARRGLDTGELFF.

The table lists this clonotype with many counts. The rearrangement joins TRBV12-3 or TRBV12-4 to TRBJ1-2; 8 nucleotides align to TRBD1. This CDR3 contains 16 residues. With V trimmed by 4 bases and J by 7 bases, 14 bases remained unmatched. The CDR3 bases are TGTGCCAGCAGTTCCTCCCCGGGGACAGGCCTTGGTGGCTACACCTTC. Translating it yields CASSSSPGTGLGGYTF.

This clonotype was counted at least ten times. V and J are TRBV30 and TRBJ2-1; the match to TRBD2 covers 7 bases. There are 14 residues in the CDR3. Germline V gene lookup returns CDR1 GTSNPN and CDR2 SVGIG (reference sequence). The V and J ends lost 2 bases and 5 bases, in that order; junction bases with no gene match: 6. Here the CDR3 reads CAWSKWGGHNEQFF. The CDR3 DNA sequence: TGTGCCTGGAGTAAGTGGGGGGGACACAATGAGCAGTTCTTC.

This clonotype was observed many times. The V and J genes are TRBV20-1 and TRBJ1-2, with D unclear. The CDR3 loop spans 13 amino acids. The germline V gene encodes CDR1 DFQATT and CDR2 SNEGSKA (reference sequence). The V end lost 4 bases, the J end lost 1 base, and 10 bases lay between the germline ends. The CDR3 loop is CSAKNTFNYGYTF. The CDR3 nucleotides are TGCAGTGCTAAAAACACATTTAACTATGGCTACACCTTC.

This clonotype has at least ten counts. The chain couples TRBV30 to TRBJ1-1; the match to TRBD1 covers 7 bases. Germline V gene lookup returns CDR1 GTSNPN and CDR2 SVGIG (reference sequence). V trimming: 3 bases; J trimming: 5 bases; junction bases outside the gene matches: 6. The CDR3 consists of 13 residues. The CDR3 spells CAWRRQGGTEAFF. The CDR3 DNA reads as TGTGCCTGGAGGAGACAGGGCGGAACTGAAGCTTTCTTT. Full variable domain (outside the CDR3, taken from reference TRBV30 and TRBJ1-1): SQTIHQWPATLVQPVGSPLSLECTVEGTSNPNLYWYRQAAGRGLQLLFYSVGIGQISSEVPQNLSASRPQDRQFILSSKKLLLSDSGFYLCAWRRQGGTEAFFGQGTRLTVV.

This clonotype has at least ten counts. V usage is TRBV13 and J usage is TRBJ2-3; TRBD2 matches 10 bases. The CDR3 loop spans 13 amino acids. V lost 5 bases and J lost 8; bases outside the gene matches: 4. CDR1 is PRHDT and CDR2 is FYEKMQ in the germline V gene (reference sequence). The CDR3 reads CASSTGLAVTQYF. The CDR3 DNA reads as TGTGCCAGCAGCACCGGACTAGCGGTTACGCAGTATTTT.

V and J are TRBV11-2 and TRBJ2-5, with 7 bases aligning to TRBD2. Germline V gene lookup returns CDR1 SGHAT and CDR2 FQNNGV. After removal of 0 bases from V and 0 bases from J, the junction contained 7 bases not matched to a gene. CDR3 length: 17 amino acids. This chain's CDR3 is CASSLDIAGENQETQYF. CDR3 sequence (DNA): TGTGCCAGCAGCTTAGATATTGCGGGGGAAAACCAAGAGACCCAGTACTTC.

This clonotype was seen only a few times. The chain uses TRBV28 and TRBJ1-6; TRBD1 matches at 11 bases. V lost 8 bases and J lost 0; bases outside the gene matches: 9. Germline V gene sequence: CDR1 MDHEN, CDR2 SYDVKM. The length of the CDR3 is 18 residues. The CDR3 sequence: CASREDRGLSSYNSPLHF. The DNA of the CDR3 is TGTGCCAGCCGTGAGGACAGGGGGCTCAGCTCCTATAATTCACCCCTCCACTTT. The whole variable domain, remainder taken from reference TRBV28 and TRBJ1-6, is DVKVTQSSRYLVKRTGEKVFLECVQDMDHENMFWYRQDPGLGLRLIYFSYDVKMKEKGDIPEGYSVSREKKERFSLILESASTNQTSMYLCASREDRGLSSYNSPLHFGNGTRLTVT.

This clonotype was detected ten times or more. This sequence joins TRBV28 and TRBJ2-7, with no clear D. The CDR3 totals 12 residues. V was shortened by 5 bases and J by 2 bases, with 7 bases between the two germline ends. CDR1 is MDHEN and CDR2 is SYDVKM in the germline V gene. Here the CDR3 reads CASSIQTYEQYF. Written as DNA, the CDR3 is TGTGCCAGCAGTATCCAGACCTACGAGCAGTACTTC. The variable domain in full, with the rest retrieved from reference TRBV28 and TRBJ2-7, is DVKVTQSSRYLVKRTGEKVFLECVQDMDHENMFWYRQDPGLGLRLIYFSYDVKMKEKGDIPEGYSVSREKKERFSLILESASTNQTSMYLCASSIQTYEQYFGPGTRLTVT.

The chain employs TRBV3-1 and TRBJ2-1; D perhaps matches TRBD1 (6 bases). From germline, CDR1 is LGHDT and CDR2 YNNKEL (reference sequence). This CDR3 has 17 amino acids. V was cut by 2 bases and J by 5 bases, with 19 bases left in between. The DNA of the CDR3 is TGTGCCAGCAGCCAAAGAGGGATGAGGGGGTCCCACAATGAGCAGTTCTTC. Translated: CASSQRGMRGSHNEQFF.

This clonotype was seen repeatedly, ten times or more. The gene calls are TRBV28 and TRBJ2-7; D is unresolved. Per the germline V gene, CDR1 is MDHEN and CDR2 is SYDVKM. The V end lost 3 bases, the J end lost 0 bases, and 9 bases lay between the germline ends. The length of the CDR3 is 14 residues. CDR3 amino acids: CASSFRKSSYEQYF. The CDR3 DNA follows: TGTGCCAGCAGTTTTAGAAAAAGCTCCTACGAGCAGTACTTC.

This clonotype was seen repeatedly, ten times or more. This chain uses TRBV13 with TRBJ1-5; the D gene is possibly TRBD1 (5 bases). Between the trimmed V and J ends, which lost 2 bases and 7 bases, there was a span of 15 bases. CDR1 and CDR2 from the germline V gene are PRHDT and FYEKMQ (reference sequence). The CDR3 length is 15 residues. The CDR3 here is CASSLQGRGEQPQHF. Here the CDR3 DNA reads TGTGCCAGCAGCTTACAGGGCCGGGGGGAACAGCCCCAGCATTTT.